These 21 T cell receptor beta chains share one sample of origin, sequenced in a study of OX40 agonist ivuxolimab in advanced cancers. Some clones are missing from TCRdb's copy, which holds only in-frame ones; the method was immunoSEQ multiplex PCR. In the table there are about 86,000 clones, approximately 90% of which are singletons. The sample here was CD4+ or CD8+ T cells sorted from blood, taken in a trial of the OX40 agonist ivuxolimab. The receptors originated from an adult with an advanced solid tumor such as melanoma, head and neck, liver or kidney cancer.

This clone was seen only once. In DNA form, the CDR3 reads TGTGCCAGCAGTTTAGACGCCCGGGAAACAAACACCATATATTTT. Translated, it gives CASSLDARETNTIYF. V gene TRBV27 combines with J gene TRBJ1-3; no clear D gene. CDR3 length: 15 amino acids. From germline, CDR1 is MNHEY and CDR2 SMNVEV (reference sequence). The V and J ends lost 2 bases and 6 bases respectively, with 14 bases between them.

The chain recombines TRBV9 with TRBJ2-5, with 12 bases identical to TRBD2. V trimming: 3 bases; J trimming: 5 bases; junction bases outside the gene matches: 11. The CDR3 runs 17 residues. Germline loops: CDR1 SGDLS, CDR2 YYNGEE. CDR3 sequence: CASSAGTSGPIGETQYF. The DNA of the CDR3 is TGTGCCAGCAGCGCAGGGACTAGCGGGCCGATCGGGGAGACCCAGTACTTC.

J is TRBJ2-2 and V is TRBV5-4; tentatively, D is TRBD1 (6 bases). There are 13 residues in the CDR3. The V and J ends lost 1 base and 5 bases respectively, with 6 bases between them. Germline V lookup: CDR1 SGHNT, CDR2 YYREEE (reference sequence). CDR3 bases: TGTGCCAGCAGCTTGACAGGGACCGGGGAGCTGTTTTTT. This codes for CASSLTGTGELFF. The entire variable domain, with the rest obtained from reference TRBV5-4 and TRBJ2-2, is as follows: ETGVTQSPTHLIKTRGQQVTLRCSSQSGHNTVSWYQQALGQGPQFIFQYYREEENGRGNFPPRFSGLQFPNYSSELNVNALELDDSALYLCASSLTGTGELFFGEGSRLTVL.

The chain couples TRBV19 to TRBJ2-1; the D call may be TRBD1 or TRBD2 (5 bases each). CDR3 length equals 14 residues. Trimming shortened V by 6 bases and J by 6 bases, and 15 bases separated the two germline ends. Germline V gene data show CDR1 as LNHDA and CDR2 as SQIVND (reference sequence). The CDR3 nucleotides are TGTGCCAGTAGACAGGCGGGCCGTGGCAATGAGCAGTTCTTC. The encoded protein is CASRQAGRGNEQFF.

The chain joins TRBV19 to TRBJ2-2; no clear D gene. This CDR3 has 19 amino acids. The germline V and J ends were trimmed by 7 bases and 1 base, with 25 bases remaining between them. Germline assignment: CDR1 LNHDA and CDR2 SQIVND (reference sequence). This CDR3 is CASTLRPGSKARNTGELFF. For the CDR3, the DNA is TGTGCCAGTACTCTCCGACCCGGGTCGAAAGCGAGGAACACCGGGGAGCTGTTTTTT.

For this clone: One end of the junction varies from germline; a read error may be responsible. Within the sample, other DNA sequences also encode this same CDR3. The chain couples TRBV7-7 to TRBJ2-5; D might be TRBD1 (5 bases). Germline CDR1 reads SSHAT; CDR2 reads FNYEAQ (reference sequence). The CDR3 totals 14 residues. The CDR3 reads CASSLGGAGETQYF. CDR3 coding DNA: TGTGCTAGCAGCTTAGGTGGGGCCGGGGAGACCCAGTACTTC.

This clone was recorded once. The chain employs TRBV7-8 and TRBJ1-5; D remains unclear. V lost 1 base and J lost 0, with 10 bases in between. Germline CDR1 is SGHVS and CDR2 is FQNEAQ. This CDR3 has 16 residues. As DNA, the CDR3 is TGTGCCAGCAGCTTAGAGGGTCAGATTAGCAATCAGCCCCAGCATTTT. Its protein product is CASSLEGQISNQPQHF.

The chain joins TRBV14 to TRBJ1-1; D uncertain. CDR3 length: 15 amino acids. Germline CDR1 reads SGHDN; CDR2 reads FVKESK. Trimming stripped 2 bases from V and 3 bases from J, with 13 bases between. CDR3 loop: CASSQFSVVDTEAFF. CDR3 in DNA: TGTGCCAGCAGCCAATTTTCAGTCGTCGACACTGAAGCTTTCTTT.

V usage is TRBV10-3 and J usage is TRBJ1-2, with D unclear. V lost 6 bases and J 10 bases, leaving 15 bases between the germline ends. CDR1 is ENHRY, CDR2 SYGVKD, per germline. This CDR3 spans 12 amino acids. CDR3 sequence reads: CAIRGSRYDYTF. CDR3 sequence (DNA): TGTGCCATCAGGGGCAGCAGGTACGACTACACCTTC.

The CDR3 sequence: CASSPSGASSYNEQFF. The CDR3, as DNA: TGTGCCAGCAGCCCCTCGGGGGCCAGCTCCTACAATGAGCAGTTCTTC. This rearrangement joins TRBV7-2 to TRBJ2-1, with D perhaps TRBD1 or TRBD2 (6 bases each). Germline CDR1 SGHTA, CDR2 FQGNSA. V was clipped by 5 bases and J by 0 bases, with 14 bases between them. The length of the CDR3 is 16 residues. Filled out from reference TRBV7-2 and TRBJ2-1, the complete variable domain reads GAGVSQSPSNKVTEKGKDVELRCDPISGHTALYWYRQSLGQGLEFLIYFQGNSAPDKSGLPSDRFSAERTGGSVSTLTIQRTQQEDSAVYLCASSPSGASSYNEQFFGPGTRLTVL.

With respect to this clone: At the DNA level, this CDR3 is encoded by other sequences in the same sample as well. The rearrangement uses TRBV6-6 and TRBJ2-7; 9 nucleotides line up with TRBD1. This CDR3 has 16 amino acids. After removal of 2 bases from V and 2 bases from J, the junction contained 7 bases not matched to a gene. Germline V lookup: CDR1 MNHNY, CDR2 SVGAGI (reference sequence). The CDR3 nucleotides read TGTGCCAGCAGTTACAATCCCGGGACAGGGCCCTACGAGCAGTACTTC. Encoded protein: CASSYNPGTGPYEQYF.

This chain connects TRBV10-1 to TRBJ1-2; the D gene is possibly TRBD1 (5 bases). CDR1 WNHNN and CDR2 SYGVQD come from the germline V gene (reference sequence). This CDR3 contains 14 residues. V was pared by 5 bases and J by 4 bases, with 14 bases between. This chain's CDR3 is CASSRDEQIYGYTF. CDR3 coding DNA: TGCGCCAGCAGTCGGGACGAGCAAATCTATGGCTACACCTTC.

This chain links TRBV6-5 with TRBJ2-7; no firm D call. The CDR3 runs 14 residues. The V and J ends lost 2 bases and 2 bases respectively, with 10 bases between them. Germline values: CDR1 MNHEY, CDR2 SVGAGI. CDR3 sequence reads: CASSYGAPTYEQYF. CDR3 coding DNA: TGTGCCAGCAGTTACGGAGCACCCACCTACGAGCAGTACTTC.

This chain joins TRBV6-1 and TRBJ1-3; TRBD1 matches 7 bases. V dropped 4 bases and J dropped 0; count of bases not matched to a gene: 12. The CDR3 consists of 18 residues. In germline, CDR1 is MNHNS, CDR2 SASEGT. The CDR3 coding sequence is TGTGCCAGCAGTGGGGACCTTGGACAGGCGCCCTCTGGAAACACCATATATTTT. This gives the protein CASSGDLGQAPSGNTIYF.

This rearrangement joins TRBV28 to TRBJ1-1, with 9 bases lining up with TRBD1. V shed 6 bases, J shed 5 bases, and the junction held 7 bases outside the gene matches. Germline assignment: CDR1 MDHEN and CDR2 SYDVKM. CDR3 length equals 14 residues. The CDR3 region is CASRPGQGKTEAFF. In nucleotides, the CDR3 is TGTGCCAGCAGACCGGGACAGGGAAAGACTGAAGCTTTCTTT.

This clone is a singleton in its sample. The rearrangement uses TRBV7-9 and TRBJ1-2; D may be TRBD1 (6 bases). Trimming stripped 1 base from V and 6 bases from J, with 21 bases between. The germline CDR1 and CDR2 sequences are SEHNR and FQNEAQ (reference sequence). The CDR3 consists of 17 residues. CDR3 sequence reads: CASSLGSLGQRYDGYTF. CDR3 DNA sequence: TGTGCCAGCAGCTTAGGTTCTCTCGGACAGAGGTACGATGGCTACACCTTC. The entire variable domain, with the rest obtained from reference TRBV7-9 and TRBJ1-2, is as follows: DTGVSQNPRHKITKRGQNVTFRCDPISEHNRLYWYRQTLGQGPEFLTYFQNEAQLEKSRLLSDRFSAERPKGSFSTLEIQRTEQGDSAMYLCASSLGSLGQRYDGYTFGSGTRLTVV.

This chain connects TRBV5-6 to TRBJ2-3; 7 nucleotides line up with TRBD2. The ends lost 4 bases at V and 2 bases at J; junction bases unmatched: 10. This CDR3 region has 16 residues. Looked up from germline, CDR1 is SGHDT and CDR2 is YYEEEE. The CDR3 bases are TGTGCCAGCAGCCTTACTGGGACTACAGTCACAGATACGCAGTATTTT. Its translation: CASSLTGTTVTDTQYF.

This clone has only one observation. This CDR3 reads CASSLRASGSFDEQFF. The CDR3 DNA follows: TGTGCCAGCAGCTTAAGGGCTAGCGGGAGCTTCGATGAGCAGTTCTTC. The J gene is TRBJ2-1, the V gene TRBV7-3; 10 positions match TRBD2. Germline CDR1 SGHTA, CDR2 FQGTGA. J gave up 8 bases and V 1 base, and 8 bases lay outside the gene matches. The CDR3 contains 16 residues.

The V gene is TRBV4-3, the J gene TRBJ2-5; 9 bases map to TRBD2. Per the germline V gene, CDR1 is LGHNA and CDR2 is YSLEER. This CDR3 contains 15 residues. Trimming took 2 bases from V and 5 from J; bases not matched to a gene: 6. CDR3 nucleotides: TGCGCCAGCAGCCAATCGCGGGAGGGCTTTGAGACCCAGTACTTC. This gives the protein CASSQSREGFETQYF.

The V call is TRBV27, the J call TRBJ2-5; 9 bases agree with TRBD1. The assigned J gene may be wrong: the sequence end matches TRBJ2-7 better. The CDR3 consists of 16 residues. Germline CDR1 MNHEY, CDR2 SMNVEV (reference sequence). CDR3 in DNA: TGTGCCAGCAGTTTAAGAGACCGGGACAGGGTCAACGAGCAGTACTTC. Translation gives CASSLRDRDRVNEQYF.

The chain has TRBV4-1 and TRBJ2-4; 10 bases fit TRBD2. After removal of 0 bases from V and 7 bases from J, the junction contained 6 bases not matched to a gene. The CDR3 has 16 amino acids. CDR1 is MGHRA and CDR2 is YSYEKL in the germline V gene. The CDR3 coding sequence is TGCGCCAGCAGCCAAGATGAGACTAGCGGGTTCAACATTCAGTACTTC. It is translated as CASSQDETSGFNIQYF.